The rows below give T cell receptor beta chains drawn from one sample of a study of T cell responses to AZD1222 COVID-19 vaccine. TCRdb keeps only in-frame clones here, not all; method: immunoSEQ multiplex PCR. The table includes 45,000 to 70,000 clones, 89% detected once. The specimen comprised peripheral blood, sampled 28 days after the second AZD1222 dose. The receptors originated from an adult who received the AZD1222 COVID-19 vaccine. Both conserved end residues are part of each CDR3. D genes are given only for firm matches. Clone size is given for some rows only: seen once, a few or many times, or a class if the clone is expanded.

TRBV4-2	TRBD2	-	TRBJ2-3	CASSSGLAASTDTQYF	TGTGCCAGCAGTTCTGGACTAGCGGCAAGCACAGATACGCAGTATTTT
TRBV3-1/TRBV3-2	-	-	TRBJ2-7	CASSGTEQYF	TGTGCCAGCAGCGGGACCGAGCAGTACTTC
TRBV28	-	-	TRBJ1-3	CASSPPGTLSGNTIYF	TGTGCCAGCAGTCCCCCAGGGACCCTCTCTGGAAACACCATATATTTT
TRBV3-1/TRBV3-2	-	-	TRBJ2-3	CASSQGEFRLDTQYF	TGTGCCAGCAGCCAAGGGGAGTTTCGTTTAGATACGCAGTATTTT
TRBV5-4	TRBD2	-	TRBJ2-2	CASSAGLPSNTGELFF	TGTGCCAGCAGCGCGGGACTACCCTCGAACACCGGGGAGCTGTTTTTT
TRBV2	-	once	TRBJ1-2	CASRHRDGYGYTF	TGTGCCAGCAGACACCGGGACGGCTATGGCTACACCTTC
TRBV30	TRBD2	-	TRBJ2-1	CAWSGPPGLAIIRGEQFF	TGTGCCTGGAGTGGCCCTCCGGGACTAGCGATAATCCGCGGTGAGCAGTTCTTC
TRBV5-1	TRBD2	-	TRBJ2-2	CASSSPSGVSTGELFF	TGCGCCAGCAGCTCCCCTAGCGGGGTTTCTACCGGGGAGCTGTTTTTT
TRBV3-1/TRBV3-2	-	-	TRBJ2-7	CASRRSSAHEQYF	TGTGCCAGCAGGCGATCTAGCGCGCACGAGCAGTACTTC
TRBV24-1	TRBD1	once	TRBJ1-2	CATSEPGTGADGYTF	TGTGCCACCAGTGAGCCCGGGACAGGGGCTGATGGCTACACCTTC
TRBV5-1	TRBD2	-	TRBJ2-1	CASSRDLAGGPGNEQFF	TGCGCCAGCAGCCGTGATTTAGCGGGAGGGCCGGGGAATGAGCAGTTCTTC
TRBV27	TRBD1	-	TRBJ1-4	CASSGATGGDEKLFF	TGTGCCAGCAGTGGGGCGACAGGGGGGGATGAAAAACTGTTTTTT
TRBV7-2	-	-	TRBJ2-3	CASTYRPDTQYF	TGTGCCAGCACCTACAGACCAGATACGCAGTATTTT
TRBV7-6	TRBD2	-	TRBJ2-7	CASSLGSIAGVNEQYF	TGTGCCAGCAGCTTGGGTTCTATAGCGGGAGTCAACGAGCAGTACTTC
TRBV24-1	TRBD1	-	TRBJ2-1	CATSDRDRGQSSGVRYNEQFF	TGTGCCACCAGTGATAGGGACAGGGGCCAATCAAGCGGGGTGCGCTACAATGAGCAGTTCTTC
TRBV7-9	TRBD1	-	TRBJ1-3	CASSLGTGASGNTIYF	TGTGCCAGCAGCTTAGGGACAGGGGCCTCTGGAAACACCATATATTTT
TRBV5-8	TRBD1	-	TRBJ2-7	CASSLVTGTGGAEYF	TGTGCCAGCAGCTTGGTTACCGGGACAGGGGGCGCTGAGTACTTC